These 24 T cell receptor beta chains were sequenced from one sample in a study of blood T cell repertoires in COVID-19 (TCRdb year 2020). The library was prepared using the immunoSEQ multiplex PCR assay. The immuneACCESS repertoire file appears here via TCRdb, limited to in-frame rearrangements. These files lack a portion of the clones; in checked studies, under half of the deficit traces to unresolved V genes, and the cause of the others is not known. The sample contains roughly 220,000 clones, just over 85% of them found a single time. The ten largest clones take up less than 5% of the sample. Sequenced input: PBMCs or T cells enriched from blood (not recorded which). The receptors shown here come from a woman aged 40 to 50 with acute COVID-19.

The rearrangement links TRBV7-2 to TRBJ2-7; D unresolved. The CDR3 is 13 amino acids. V shed 4 bases and J shed 3 bases, with 10 bases lying between them. The V gene's germline CDR1 is SGHTA and CDR2 FQGNSA. CDR3 nucleotide sequence: TGTGCCAGCAGCTCCCCCACCTACTACGAGCAGTACTTC. Translation: CASSSPTYYEQYF.

The CDR3 reads CASSIRGLAYEQYF. CDR3 bases: TGTGCCAGCAGTATCAGGGGATTAGCCTACGAGCAGTACTTC. V usage is TRBV28 and J usage is TRBJ2-7, with D tentatively TRBD1 (6 bases). Germline CDR1 reads MDHEN; CDR2 reads SYDVKM. The ends were cut back, 5 bases at V and 2 bases at J, with 13 bases in the middle. The CDR3 is 14 amino acids.

The chain combines TRBV27 with TRBJ2-7, with 8 bases aligning to TRBD2. CDR3 length: 17 amino acids. Germline CDR1 reads MNHEY; CDR2 reads SMNVEV (reference sequence). With 4 bases clipped from V and 3 bases from J, the junction kept 14 bases outside the gene matches. CDR3 sequence: CASSSRFGRGIDYEQYF. In nucleotides, the CDR3 is TGTGCCAGCAGTTCACGTTTCGGGAGGGGAATTGACTACGAGCAGTACTTC.

This clone was counted only a few times. The J gene is TRBJ2-7, the V gene TRBV7-3; 11 positions match TRBD2. Germline CDR1 is SGHTA and CDR2 is FQGTGA. The CDR3 consists of 15 residues. The V gene end was trimmed by 5 bases and the J gene end by 2 bases; junction bases not matched to a gene: 5. CDR3: CASSKLAGATYEQYF. The CDR3 DNA sequence: TGTGCCAGCAGCAAACTAGCGGGAGCAACCTACGAGCAGTACTTC.

This clone has only a few counts. This chain connects TRBV5-1 to TRBJ2-1, with 7 bases identical to TRBD2. Germline CDR1 is SGHRS and CDR2 is YFSETQ. CDR3 length: 15 residues. The V gene end was trimmed by 4 bases and the J gene end by 5 bases; junction bases not matched to a gene: 9. CDR3 sequence reads: CASSQQAGSDNEQFF. The CDR3 nucleotides read TGCGCCAGCAGCCAGCAAGCGGGATCCGACAATGAGCAGTTCTTC.

The rearrangement links TRBV27 to TRBJ1-5, with 9 positions matching TRBD1. This CDR3 region has 15 residues. Germline V CDR1 and CDR2: MNHEY, SMNVEV (reference sequence). V shed 6 bases and J 2 bases; nucleotides not matched to a gene: 5. For the CDR3, the DNA is TGTGCCAGCAGCTCGGACAGGGGCGGCAATCAGCCCCAGCATTTT. It is translated as CASSSDRGGNQPQHF.

V usage is TRBV28 and J usage is TRBJ1-2; 8 bases align to TRBD1. The trim removed 5 bases at V and 8 bases at J, leaving 4 bases unmatched. Germline V lookup: CDR1 MDHEN, CDR2 SYDVKM. The CDR3 spans 12 residues. The CDR3 is CASSGTGSGYTF. CDR3 bases: TGTGCCAGCAGTGGGACAGGCTCAGGCTACACCTTC.

In its sample, this clone was seen a few times. The chain joins TRBV27 to TRBJ2-2; TRBD2 is a possible D gene (5 bases). V lost 6 bases, J lost 6 bases, and 14 bases lay in between. Germline values: CDR1 MNHEY, CDR2 SMNVEV (reference sequence). This CDR3 contains 14 residues. CDR3 in amino acids: CASSGGPGSGELFF. CDR3 nucleotides: TGTGCCAGCAGCGGAGGTCCAGGATCCGGGGAGCTGTTTTTT.

The chain combines TRBV21-1 with TRBJ2-1; the table's D gene call, TRBD2, was not cross checked with the DNA. TRBV21-1 is flagged as a pseudogene. The CDR3 covers 16 residues. The CDR3 protein is CASSPHPGLAFNEQFF. Written as DNA, the CDR3 is TGTGCCAGCAGCCCTCACCCGGGACTAGCGTTCAATGAGCAGTTCTTC.

This chain uses TRBV19 with TRBJ1-2; D is ambiguous. The V gene's germline CDR1 is LNHDA and CDR2 SQIVND (reference sequence). There are 17 residues in the CDR3. Deletions cut 3 bases from V and 0 bases from J, with 17 bases between. The CDR3 DNA reads TGTGCCAGTAGTATCCCCCCTGACTCTACTGCTAACTATGGCTACACCTTC. Translated: CASSIPPDSTANYGYTF.

The rearrangement joins TRBV28 to TRBJ1-1; weak D call: TRBD1 (5 bases). The germline gives CDR1 MDHEN, CDR2 SYDVKM. V shed 3 bases and J shed 4 bases, with 12 bases lying between them. The CDR3 runs 14 residues. DNA for the CDR3: TGTGCCAGCAGTTTGGGCGGGGGGAGCACTGAAGCTTTCTTT. Protein sequence: CASSLGGGSTEAFF. Together with reference TRBV28 and TRBJ1-1, the CDR3 gives the full variable domain: DVKVTQSSRYLVKRTGEKVFLECVQDMDHENMFWYRQDPGLGLRLIYFSYDVKMKEKGDIPEGYSVSREKKERFSLILESASTNQTSMYLCASSLGGGSTEAFFGQGTRLTVV.

The V and J genes are TRBV7-9 and TRBJ2-7; tentatively, D is TRBD1 (5 bases). The CDR3 runs 14 residues. V was clipped by 5 bases and J by 3 bases, with 14 bases between them. Germline CDR1 and CDR2: SEHNR and FQNEAQ (reference sequence). This CDR3 is CASSPPGRDYEQYF. Written as DNA, the CDR3 is TGTGCCAGCAGCCCCCCCGGCAGGGACTACGAGCAGTACTTC.

This clone was detected a few times. J is TRBJ2-2 and V is TRBV5-1; TRBD2 aligns across 9 bases. This CDR3 has 16 amino acids. V shed 3 bases and J 3 bases; nucleotides not matched to a gene: 6. Germline V lookup: CDR1 SGHRS, CDR2 YFSETQ. Here the CDR3 reads CASSSSLAGYTGELFF. CDR3 coding DNA: TGCGCCAGCAGCTCGTCCCTAGCGGGGTACACCGGGGAGCTGTTTTTT.

The genes are TRBV19 and TRBJ2-5; possibly TRBD1 for D (6 bases). Between the trimmed V and J ends, which lost 4 bases and 4 bases, there was a span of 16 bases. Germline V gene lookup returns CDR1 LNHDA and CDR2 SQIVND (reference sequence). The CDR3 is 15 amino acids. CDR3: CASSTPGASGETQYF. The CDR3 DNA reads as TGTGCCAGTAGTACCCCAGGGGCGTCGGGAGAGACCCAGTACTTC.

This chain links TRBV29-1 with TRBJ1-1; 11 bases align to TRBD1. Germline CDR1 is SQVTM and CDR2 is ANQGSEA. The CDR3 covers 14 residues. V lost 7 bases, J lost 4 bases, and 8 bases stayed unmatched. Here the CDR3 reads CSAHRGQGATEAFF. CDR3 in DNA: TGCAGCGCCCATCGCGGACAGGGGGCCACTGAAGCTTTCTTT. Full variable domain (outside the CDR3, taken from reference TRBV29-1 and TRBJ1-1): SAVISQKPSRDICQRGTSLTIQCQVDSQVTMMFWYRQQPGQSLTLIATANQGSEATYESGFVIDKFPISRPNLTFSTLTVSNMSPEDSSIYLCSAHRGQGATEAFFGQGTRLTVV.

This sequence joins TRBV27 and TRBJ2-3; 10 bases are a match to TRBD1. The V and J ends lost 6 bases and 7 bases, in that order; junction bases with no gene match: 4. CDR1 and CDR2 from the germline V gene are MNHEY and SMNVEV (reference sequence). The CDR3 contains 13 residues. DNA of the CDR3: TGTGCCAGCAGCTGGACAGGGGGATATACGCAGTATTTT. It specifies CASSWTGGYTQYF.

This chain connects TRBV7-3 to TRBJ2-2; the D gene is possibly TRBD2 (5 bases). This CDR3 is 14 amino acids long. V was cut by 2 bases and J by 3 bases, with 7 bases left in between. Per the germline V gene, CDR1 is SGHTA and CDR2 is FQGTGA. CDR3 nucleotides: TGTGCCAGCAGCTTAGCGGGTGACACCGGGGAGCTGTTTTTT. As protein: CASSLAGDTGELFF.

V is TRBV10-3 and J is TRBJ2-1; D is ambiguous. V lost 8 bases and J lost 7, with 12 bases in between. In germline, CDR1 is ENHRY, CDR2 SYGVKD. This CDR3 is 12 amino acids long. The CDR3: CAIEASRNEQFF. In nucleotides, the CDR3 is TGTGCCATCGAGGCCAGTCGTAATGAGCAGTTCTTC.

The chain couples TRBV12-3 or TRBV12-4 to TRBJ2-7; D may be TRBD2 (5 bases). The V end lost 6 bases, the J end lost 5 bases, and 8 bases lay between the germline ends. This CDR3 has 11 residues. The CDR3 here is CASSPRDEQYF. CDR3 sequence (DNA): TGTGCCAGCAGCCCGCGGGACGAGCAGTACTTC.

The chain is built from TRBV6-4 and TRBJ1-6, with 7 bases identical to TRBD1. Germline V gene lookup returns CDR1 MRHNA and CDR2 SNTAGT. CDR3 size: 13 residues. V lost 4 bases to trimming and J lost 14 bases; unmatched junction nucleotides: 8. The CDR3 is CASSASPGTALHF. CDR3 sequence (DNA): TGTGCCAGCAGTGCATCCCCCGGGACAGCCCTCCACTTT.

The rearrangement joins TRBV19 to TRBJ1-2, with D unclear. Germline V lookup: CDR1 LNHDA, CDR2 SQIVND (reference sequence). V gave up 0 bases and J gave up 1 base, with 9 bases separating them. The CDR3 loop spans 15 amino acids. This CDR3 reads CASSIDLGFNYGYTF. CDR3 coding DNA: TGTGCCAGTAGTATAGATCTCGGGTTTAACTATGGCTACACCTTC.

The chain combines TRBV7-2 with TRBJ2-1; 13 positions agree with TRBD2. Per the germline V gene, CDR1 is SGHTA and CDR2 is FQGNSA. The CDR3 contains 16 residues. V lost 3 bases and J lost 7; bases outside the gene matches: 6. The CDR3 bases are TGTGCCAGCAGCTTTCACCGGACTAGCGGGAGTAATGAGCAGTTCTTC. This translates into CASSFHRTSGSNEQFF. Using reference TRBV7-2 and TRBJ2-1 for the parts outside the CDR3, the full variable domain is GAGVSQSPSNKVTEKGKDVELRCDPISGHTALYWYRQSLGQGLEFLIYFQGNSAPDKSGLPSDRFSAERTGGSVSTLTIQRTQQEDSAVYLCASSFHRTSGSNEQFFGPGTRLTVL.

The chain couples TRBV10-3 to TRBJ1-5; 8 positions agree with TRBD1. Per germline, CDR1 ENHRY and CDR2 SYGVKD. The CDR3 is 14 amino acids. J lost 3 bases, V lost 4 bases, and 2 bases had no gene match. DNA for the CDR3: TGTGCCATCAGTGGGGGACAGGACAATCAGCCCCAGCATTTT. It encodes CAISGGQDNQPQHF.

The chain has TRBV2 and TRBJ1-5; 8 nucleotides line up with TRBD1. The CDR3 totals 16 residues. The germline V gene encodes CDR1 SNHLY and CDR2 FYNNEI. Losses at the gene ends were 4 bases for V and 1 base for J; bases not matched to a gene: 6. In DNA form, the CDR3 reads TGTGCCAGCAGTGGGGGACAGGCCTTGAGCAATCAGCCCCAGCATTTT. Its translation is CASSGGQALSNQPQHF.